The next 20 T cell receptor beta chains were all read from a single sample in a study of memory CD4+ T cells and cytomegalovirus serostatus. Sequenced by immunoSEQ multiplex PCR; TCRdb stores in-frame clones only, minus some. The table has some 95,000 clones, approximately 80% seen once. The sort gate was single viable CD3+CD4+CD8-CD45RO+ cells for memory CD4+ T cells. Sequenced material: memory CD4+ T cells from blood. The receptors were sampled from an adult in good health and CMV-seropositive.

This clone was counted once. V usage is TRBV7-2 and J usage is TRBJ1-5, with D perhaps TRBD1 (5 bases). The CDR3 has 14 residues. With 4 bases removed from V and 3 bases from J, the gap between germline ends came to 10 bases. Germline V CDR1 and CDR2: SGHTA, FQGNSA. The CDR3 sequence: CASSSDRYNQPQHF. CDR3 in DNA: TGTGCCAGCAGCTCTGACAGATACAATCAGCCCCAGCATTTT.

The CDR3 loop reads CASSPPAGLDGEQYF. The CDR3 nucleotides are TGTGCCAGTAGTCCCCCGGCGGGGCTCGATGGCGAGCAGTACTTC. The chain employs TRBV19 and TRBJ2-7; D is perhaps TRBD2 (6 bases). This CDR3 comprises 15 residues. Germline-derived CDR1 and CDR2 are LNHDA and SQIVND (reference sequence). Trimming took off 5 bases at V and 6 bases at J, with 20 bases between the two ends.

The genes are TRBV18 and TRBJ1-4, with D hard to call. Germline assignment: CDR1 KGHSH and CDR2 LQKENI. CDR3 length: 12 amino acids. Between the trimmed V and J ends, which lost 2 bases and 10 bases, there was a span of 8 bases. CDR3 DNA: TGTGCCAGCTCACCATCTTTGGGAAAACTGTTTTTT. It yields the protein CASSPSLGKLFF.

The chain employs TRBV29-1 and TRBJ2-1, with a possible D match to TRBD2 (6 bases). This CDR3 contains 11 residues. Germline values: CDR1 SQVTM, CDR2 ANQGSEA. The V gene lost 4 bases and the J gene lost 8 bases, with 9 bases spanning the gap. The DNA for the CDR3 is TGCAGCGTTGTTAGGAGGGATGAGCAGTTCTTC. Translated: CSVVRRDEQFF.

A single count supports this clone. The CDR3 region is CASSFVGGSETQYF. CDR3 DNA sequence: TGTGCCAGCAGCTTCGTTGGGGGGTCAGAGACCCAGTACTTC. The chain links TRBV11-1 to TRBJ2-5; a weak D match, TRBD2 (6 bases). Germline assignment: CDR1 SGHAT and CDR2 FQDESV (reference sequence). V shed 3 bases and J shed 4 bases, with 12 bases lying between them. The CDR3 has 14 residues.

J is TRBJ1-1 and V is TRBV5-1, with D possibly being TRBD1 (5 bases). The germline CDR1 and CDR2 sequences are SGHRS and YFSETQ. The CDR3 runs 15 residues. The ends were cut back, 1 base at V and 3 bases at J, with 13 bases in the middle. Written as DNA, the CDR3 is TGCGCCAGCAGCTTGCGGGAGGGGCAGGACACTGAAGCTTTCTTT. Amino acid sequence: CASSLREGQDTEAFF.

Only a few counts were recorded for this clone. This chain links TRBV10-3 with TRBJ2-3, with D uncertain. With 10 bases removed from V and 4 bases from J, the gap between germline ends came to 12 bases. The CDR3 spans 12 residues. Germline values: CDR1 ENHRY, CDR2 SYGVKD. As DNA, the CDR3 is TGTGCCACCGAATCACAAGCAGATACGCAGTATTTT. Translation: CATESQADTQYF.

This chain connects TRBV28 to TRBJ1-1, with 7 bases matching TRBD1. Germline trimming cut 6 bases from V and 5 bases from J; bases unmatched to any gene: 6. The CDR3 length is 13 residues. Germline V gene sequence: CDR1 MDHEN, CDR2 SYDVKM. The CDR3 spells CASRKGGRTEAFF. For the CDR3, the DNA is TGTGCCAGCAGGAAAGGGGGCAGAACTGAAGCTTTCTTT.

In DNA form, the CDR3 reads TGTGCCAGCAGCACACCTGGAAACACCATATATTTT. Amino acid sequence: CASSTPGNTIYF. The chain links TRBV7-2 to TRBJ1-3; D uncertain. Germline V gene data show CDR1 as SGHTA and CDR2 as FQGNSA. This CDR3 has 12 amino acids. V lost 5 bases and J lost 2, with 4 bases in between. The full variable domain, in which reference TRBV7-2 and TRBJ1-3 provide the parts outside the CDR3, is GAGVSQSPSNKVTEKGKDVELRCDPISGHTALYWYRQSLGQGLEFLIYFQGNSAPDKSGLPSDRFSAERTGGSVSTLTIQRTQQEDSAVYLCASSTPGNTIYFGEGSWLTVV.

The J gene is TRBJ1-5, the V gene TRBV28; tentatively, D is TRBD1 (6 bases). Deletions cut 7 bases from V and 7 bases from J, with 11 bases between. Germline CDR1 reads MDHEN; CDR2 reads SYDVKM. This CDR3 is built from 12 residues. CDR3 DNA sequence: TGTGCCAGCAAACAGGGAACCCAGCCCCAGCATTTT. Residues: CASKQGTQPQHF. Full variable domain (outside the CDR3, taken from reference TRBV28 and TRBJ1-5): DVKVTQSSRYLVKRTGEKVFLECVQDMDHENMFWYRQDPGLGLRLIYFSYDVKMKEKGDIPEGYSVSREKKERFSLILESASTNQTSMYLCASKQGTQPQHFGDGTRLSIL.

The chain uses TRBV7-4 and TRBJ2-7; D uncertain. Trimming left V 5 bases short and J 4 bases short, with 9 bases between. Germline V gene lookup returns CDR1 SGHVT and CDR2 SQSDAQ. The CDR3 sequence is 12 residues long. In nucleotides, the CDR3 is TGTGCCAGCAGCCCCGAGGCGTACGAGCAGTACTTC. It yields the protein CASSPEAYEQYF.

The chain couples TRBV29-1 to TRBJ2-1; D remains ambiguous. The CDR3 spans 15 residues. Trimming stripped 1 base from V and 7 bases from J, with 17 bases between. Germline loops: CDR1 SQVTM, CDR2 ANQGSEA. CDR3 protein: CSVEGLFGIINEQFF. CDR3 sequence (DNA): TGCAGCGTTGAAGGATTGTTCGGCATAATAAATGAGCAGTTCTTC.

The chain links TRBV18 to TRBJ1-2, with D hard to call. Germline CDR1 KGHSH, CDR2 LQKENI. The germline V and J ends were trimmed by 3 bases and 2 bases, with 13 bases remaining between them. This CDR3 contains 15 residues. The CDR3 here is CASSPGRAENYGYTF. DNA for the CDR3: TGTGCCAGCTCACCCGGACGGGCAGAAAACTATGGCTACACCTTC. The complete variable domain, with remaining parts taken from reference TRBV18 and TRBJ1-2, reads NAGVMQNPRHLVRRRGQEARLRCSPMKGHSHVYWYRQLPEEGLKFMVYLQKENIIDESGMPKERFSAEFPKEGPSILRIQQVVRGDSAAYFCASSPGRAENYGYTFGSGTRLTVV.

A few counts support this clone. This chain joins TRBV28 and TRBJ1-2, with 8 bases identical to TRBD1. This CDR3 spans 15 amino acids. Trimming cost V 3 bases and J 2 bases; bases outside gene matches: 5. From germline, CDR1 is MDHEN and CDR2 SYDVKM. The DNA of the CDR3 is TGTGCCAGCAGTTTGAGGCAGGGGGCGAACTATGGCTACACCTTC. This encodes CASSLRQGANYGYTF.

The V gene is TRBV6-1, the J gene TRBJ2-1; D remains ambiguous. Trimming cost V 6 bases and J 0 bases, with 9 bases left between them. The CDR3 runs 14 residues. The germline V gene encodes CDR1 MNHNS and CDR2 SASEGT. The CDR3 DNA reads TGTGCCAGCAGAACTACCTCCTCCTACAATGAGCAGTTCTTC. This translates into CASRTTSSYNEQFF.

This chain uses TRBV25-1 with TRBJ2-1; tentative D call: TRBD1 (6 bases). The ends were cut back, 2 bases at V and 6 bases at J, with 8 bases in the middle. CDR3 length: 13 residues. Germline V gene lookup returns CDR1 MGHDK and CDR2 SYGVNS. CDR3 sequence: CASSEGGGNEQFF. CDR3 nucleotides: TGTGCCAGCAGTGAAGGGGGCGGCAATGAGCAGTTCTTC.

The chain carries TRBV7-3 and TRBJ2-7; 10 nucleotides align to TRBD1. Trimming cost V 4 bases and J 6 bases; bases outside gene matches: 12. Germline V lookup: CDR1 SGHTA, CDR2 FQGTGA. The CDR3 is 16 residues long. In nucleotides, the CDR3 is TGTGCCAGCAGCTCCGGGACAGGGGCCAGTAGGGCCGAGCAGTACTTC. Translated: CASSSGTGASRAEQYF.

This sequence joins TRBV28 and TRBJ2-5; D might be TRBD2 (5 bases). V lost 1 base and J 5 bases, leaving 11 bases between the germline ends. The CDR3 totals 14 residues. Germline V gene data show CDR1 as MDHEN and CDR2 as SYDVKM. CDR3 nucleotide sequence: TGTGCCAGCAGTTTATCTATTAGCGCCGAGACCCAGTACTTC. As protein: CASSLSISAETQYF.

The rearrangement links TRBV7-9 to TRBJ1-1; D call uncertain. There are 14 residues in the CDR3. The V and J ends lost 4 bases and 0 bases respectively, with 9 bases between them. Germline V CDR1 and CDR2: SEHNR, FQNEAQ (reference sequence). CDR3 DNA: TGTGCCAGCAGCTCTGTTGATATGAACACTGAAGCTTTCTTT. It specifies CASSSVDMNTEAFF.

The rearrangement joins TRBV18 to TRBJ2-5, with a weak D call TRBD2 (6 bases). Trimming shortened V by 2 bases and J by 1 base, and 14 bases separated the two germline ends. CDR3 length: 16 amino acids. Germline CDR1 and CDR2: KGHSH and LQKENI. CDR3 DNA: TGTGCCAGCTCACCAACAAGGAGTAGCGGCCAAGAGACCCAGTACTTC. This gives the protein CASSPTRSSGQETQYF.